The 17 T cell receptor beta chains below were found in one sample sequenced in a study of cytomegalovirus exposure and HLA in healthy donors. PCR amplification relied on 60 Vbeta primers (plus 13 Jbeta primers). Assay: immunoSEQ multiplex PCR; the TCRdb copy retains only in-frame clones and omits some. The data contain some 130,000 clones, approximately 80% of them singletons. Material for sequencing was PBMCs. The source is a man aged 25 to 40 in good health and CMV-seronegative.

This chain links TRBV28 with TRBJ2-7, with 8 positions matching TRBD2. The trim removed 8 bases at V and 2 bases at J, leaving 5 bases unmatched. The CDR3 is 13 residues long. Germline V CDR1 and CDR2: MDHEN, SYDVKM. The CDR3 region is CASVSSGTYEQYF. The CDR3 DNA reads TGTGCCAGCGTTAGTAGCGGGACCTACGAGCAGTACTTC.

The CDR3 DNA sequence: TGCGCCAGCAGCTCCCTCAGCGGAGGGGCCGGGGAGCTGTTTTTT. This encodes CASSSLSGGAGELFF. The chain is built from TRBV5-1 and TRBJ2-2; TRBD2 is a possible D gene (6 bases). Germline CDR1 SGHRS, CDR2 YFSETQ. The CDR3 is 15 residues long. Trimming took off 3 bases at V and 6 bases at J, with 15 bases between the two ends. Complete variable domain (other parts from reference TRBV5-1 and TRBJ2-2): KAGVTQTPRYLIKTRGQQVTLSCSPISGHRSVSWYQQTPGQGLQFLFEYFSETQRNKGNFPGRFSGRQFSNSRSEMNVSTLELGDSALYLCASSSLSGGAGELFFGEGSRLTVL.

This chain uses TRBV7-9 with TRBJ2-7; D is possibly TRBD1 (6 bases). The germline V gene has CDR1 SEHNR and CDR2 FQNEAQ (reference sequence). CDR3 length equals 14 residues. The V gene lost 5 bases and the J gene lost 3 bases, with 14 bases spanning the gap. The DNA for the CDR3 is TGTGCCAGCAGCCAGAGACAGGCGAGCTACGAGCAGTACTTC. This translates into CASSQRQASYEQYF.

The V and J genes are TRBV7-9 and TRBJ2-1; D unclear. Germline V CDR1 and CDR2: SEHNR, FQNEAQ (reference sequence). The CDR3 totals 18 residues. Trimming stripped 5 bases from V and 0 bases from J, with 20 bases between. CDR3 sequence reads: CASSPTHPGLSSYNEQFF. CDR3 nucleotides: TGTGCCAGCAGCCCCACTCATCCCGGGTTGAGCTCCTACAATGAGCAGTTCTTC.

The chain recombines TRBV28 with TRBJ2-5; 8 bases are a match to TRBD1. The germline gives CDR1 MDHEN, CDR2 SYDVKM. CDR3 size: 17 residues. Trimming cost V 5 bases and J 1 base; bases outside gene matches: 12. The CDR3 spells CASSPIGETGAQETQYF. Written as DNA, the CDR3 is TGTGCCAGCAGTCCCATAGGGGAGACAGGGGCCCAAGAGACCCAGTACTTC.

This CDR3 reads CASNDAAGTDYGYTF. CDR3 sequence (DNA): TGTGCCAGCAATGACGCTGCCGGGACAGACTATGGCTACACCTTC. The chain has TRBV25-1 and TRBJ1-2, with 7 bases fitting TRBD1. CDR3 length equals 15 residues. Germline V CDR1 and CDR2: MGHDK, SYGVNS. With 7 bases clipped from V and 3 bases from J, the junction kept 11 bases outside the gene matches.

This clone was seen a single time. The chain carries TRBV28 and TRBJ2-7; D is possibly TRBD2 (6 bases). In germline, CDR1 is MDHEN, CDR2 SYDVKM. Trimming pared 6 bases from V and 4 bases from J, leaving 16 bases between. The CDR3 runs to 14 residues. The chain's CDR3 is CASRGGGSLYEQYF. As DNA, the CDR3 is TGTGCCAGCAGGGGAGGAGGGAGCCTATACGAGCAGTACTTC.

The CDR3 is CASSPREGGNTEAFF. The CDR3 DNA reads TGCGCCAGCAGCCCTCGGGAGGGGGGGAACACTGAAGCTTTCTTT. The chain is built from TRBV5-1 and TRBJ1-1; D possibly corresponds to TRBD1 (6 bases). The CDR3 has 15 amino acids. V lost 4 bases to trimming and J lost 1 base, with 14 bases between them. Per the germline V gene, CDR1 is SGHRS and CDR2 is YFSETQ.

CDR3 nucleotides: TGTGCCAGCAGTCCTATTCTAGCGGGAGGAAGGGGTGAGCAGTTCTTC. Protein: CASSPILAGGRGEQFF. The chain recombines TRBV6-4 with TRBJ2-1; 11 positions agree with TRBD2. The CDR3 runs 16 residues. Trimming at V came to 5 bases and at J to 9 bases, leaving 12 bases not matched to a gene. Germline CDR1 reads MRHNA; CDR2 reads SNTAGT.

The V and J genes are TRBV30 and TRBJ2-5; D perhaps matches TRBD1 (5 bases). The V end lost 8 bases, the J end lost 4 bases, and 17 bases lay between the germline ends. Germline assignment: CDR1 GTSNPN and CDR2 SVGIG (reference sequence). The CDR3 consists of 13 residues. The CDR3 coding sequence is TGTGCCGGGTGGTTAAGGGGCAGAGAGACCCAGTACTTC. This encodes CAGWLRGRETQYF.

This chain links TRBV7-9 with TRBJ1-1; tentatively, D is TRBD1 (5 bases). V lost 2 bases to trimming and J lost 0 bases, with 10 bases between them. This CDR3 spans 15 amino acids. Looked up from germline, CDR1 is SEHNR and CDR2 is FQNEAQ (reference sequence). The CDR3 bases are TGTGCCAGCAGCTTAAGAAGGGGCATGAACACTGAAGCTTTCTTT. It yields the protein CASSLRRGMNTEAFF.

CDR3 sequence reads: CASSELGTSGTYEQYF. CDR3 DNA: TGTGCCAGCAGTGAATTGGGGACTAGCGGAACCTACGAGCAGTACTTC. This chain uses TRBV25-1 with TRBJ2-7; 11 bases line up with TRBD2. Germline V gene lookup returns CDR1 MGHDK and CDR2 SYGVNS. CDR3 length equals 16 residues. V dropped 1 base and J dropped 2; count of bases not matched to a gene: 4.

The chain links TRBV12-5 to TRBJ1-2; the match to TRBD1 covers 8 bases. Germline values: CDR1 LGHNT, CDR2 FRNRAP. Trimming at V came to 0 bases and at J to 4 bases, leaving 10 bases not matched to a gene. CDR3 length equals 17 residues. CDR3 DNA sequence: TGTGCTAGTGGTTTGGTAATTTATCCGGACAGGGTCTATGGCTACACCTTC. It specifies CASGLVIYPDRVYGYTF.

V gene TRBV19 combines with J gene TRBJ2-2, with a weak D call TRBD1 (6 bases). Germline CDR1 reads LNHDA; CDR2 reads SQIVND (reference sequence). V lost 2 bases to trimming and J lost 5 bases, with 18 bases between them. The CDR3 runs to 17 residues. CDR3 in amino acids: CASSISFPQGRTGELFF. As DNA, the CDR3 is TGTGCCAGTAGTATATCCTTCCCTCAGGGGCGAACCGGGGAGCTGTTTTTT.

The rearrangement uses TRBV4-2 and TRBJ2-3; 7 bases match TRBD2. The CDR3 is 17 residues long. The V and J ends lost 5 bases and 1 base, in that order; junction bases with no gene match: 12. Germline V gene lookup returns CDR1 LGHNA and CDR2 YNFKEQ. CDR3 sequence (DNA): TGTGCCAGCAGCTCCTCGAGCCGAACTAGCGGCACAGATACGCAGTATTTT. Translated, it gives CASSSSSRTSGTDTQYF.

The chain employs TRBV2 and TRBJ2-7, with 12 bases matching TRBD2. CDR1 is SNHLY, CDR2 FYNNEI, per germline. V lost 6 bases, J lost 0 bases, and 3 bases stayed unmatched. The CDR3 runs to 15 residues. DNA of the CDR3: TGTGCCAGCAGGGTGGGACTAGCGGGCTCCTACGAGCAGTACTTC. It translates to CASRVGLAGSYEQYF.

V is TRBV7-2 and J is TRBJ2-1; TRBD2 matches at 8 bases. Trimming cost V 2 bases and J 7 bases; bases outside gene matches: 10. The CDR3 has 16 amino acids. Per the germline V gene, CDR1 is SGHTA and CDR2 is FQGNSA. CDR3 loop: CASSLSGASGHNEQFF. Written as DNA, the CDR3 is TGTGCCAGCAGCTTATCGGGGGCTAGCGGGCATAATGAGCAGTTCTTC.